One sample yielded the 20 T cell receptor beta chains listed below, sequenced in a study of blood T cell repertoires in COVID-19. TCRdb's table, derived via immunoSEQ multiplex PCR, lists solely in-frame clones and lacks some. Among fewer than 200,000 clones listed, roughly 80% were seen once. Sample: PBMCs or T cells enriched from blood (not recorded which). The source is a man aged 50 to 60 who had recovered from COVID-19.

The chain links TRBV3-1 (or the pseudogene TRBV3-2) to TRBJ2-5, with TRBD2 identical over 7 bases. This CDR3 contains 13 residues. Trimming cost V 7 bases and J 7 bases; bases outside gene matches: 9. Germline-derived CDR1 and CDR2 are LGHDT and YNNKEL (reference sequence). The CDR3 nucleotides read TGTGCCAGCACCGGACTAGAGTTGGGGACCCAGTACTTC. It yields the protein CASTGLELGTQYF.

The chain has TRBV2 and TRBJ2-1; D is perhaps TRBD2 (6 bases). The CDR3 extends over 15 amino acids. Germline CDR1 reads SNHLY; CDR2 reads FYNNEI. V was pared by 0 bases and J by 4 bases, with 10 bases between. This CDR3 reads CASSEAPGGYNEQFF. DNA for the CDR3: TGTGCCAGCAGTGAAGCTCCCGGGGGATACAATGAGCAGTTCTTC.

The chain couples TRBV19 to TRBJ1-5; the D is unclear. This CDR3 comprises 13 residues. The V end lost 3 bases, the J end lost 7 bases, and 10 bases lay between the germline ends. Germline assignment: CDR1 LNHDA and CDR2 SQIVND (reference sequence). The CDR3 is CASSIQVLQPQHF. As DNA, the CDR3 is TGTGCCAGTAGTATTCAGGTCCTCCAGCCCCAGCATTTT. Looking up the rest from reference TRBV19 and TRBJ1-5 gives the full variable domain: DGGITQSPKYLFRKEGQNVTLSCEQNLNHDAMYWYRQDPGQGLRLIYYSQIVNDFQKGDIAEGYSVSREKKESFPLTVTSAQKNPTAFYLCASSIQVLQPQHFGDGTRLSIL.

The chain joins TRBV7-6 to TRBJ1-4; TRBD1 matches at 8 bases. This CDR3 is built from 17 residues. V was pared by 5 bases and J by 1 base, with 9 bases of the junction left unmatched. In germline, CDR1 is SGHVS, CDR2 FNYEAQ. This CDR3 is CASSPLRGRETNEKLFF. The CDR3 DNA follows: TGTGCCAGCAGCCCACTCAGGGGGCGCGAAACTAATGAAAAACTGTTTTTT.

This chain links TRBV14 with TRBJ1-1, with D hard to call. From germline, CDR1 is SGHDN and CDR2 FVKESK. This CDR3 contains 13 residues. V lost 6 bases and J lost 0, with 8 bases in between. Here the CDR3 reads CASRDTLNTEAFF. Written as DNA, the CDR3 is TGTGCCAGCAGAGACACCTTGAACACTGAAGCTTTCTTT.

V usage is TRBV3-1 (or the pseudogene TRBV3-2) and J usage is TRBJ2-7; no clear D. V lost 0 bases to trimming and J lost 8 bases, with 5 bases between them. The CDR3 extends over 11 amino acids. The germline gives CDR1 LGHDT, CDR2 YNNKEL (reference sequence). DNA of the CDR3: TGTGCCAGCAGCCAAGATAGCAAGCAGTACTTC. Its protein is CASSQDSKQYF.

This chain uses TRBV6-4 with TRBJ1-5, with TRBD1 identical over 9 bases. From germline, CDR1 is MRHNA and CDR2 SNTAGT. V dropped 5 bases and J dropped 9; count of bases not matched to a gene: 8. The CDR3 is 14 residues long. The DNA for the CDR3 is TGTGCCAGCAGTACAGGGGGCCGGGCGGGGCCCCAGCATTTT. Protein sequence: CASSTGGRAGPQHF.

The chain is built from TRBV21-1 and TRBJ2-3; TRBD2 reflects the table's D call only, with no check against the DNA. TRBV21-1 is described as a pseudogene. This CDR3 spans 16 amino acids. CDR3 DNA: TGTGCCAGCAGCGTAACTAGCGGGGATAGCACAGATACGCAGTATTTT. Its translation: CASSVTSGDSTDTQYF.

V and J are TRBV19 and TRBJ1-1; possibly TRBD1 for D (6 bases). Trimming stripped 5 bases from V and 1 base from J, with 23 bases between. Germline CDR1 LNHDA, CDR2 SQIVND (reference sequence). The CDR3 contains 18 residues. CDR3 residues: CASSPDPGHLPRNTEAFF. CDR3 nucleotide sequence: TGTGCCAGTAGTCCCGACCCGGGACACCTACCACGGAACACTGAAGCTTTCTTT.

V usage is TRBV29-1 and J usage is TRBJ2-2, with 7 bases aligning to TRBD2. Per germline, CDR1 SQVTM and CDR2 ANQGSEA. V shed 5 bases, J shed 3 bases, and the junction held 3 bases outside the gene matches. The CDR3 totals 13 residues. This CDR3 is CSVWGGDTGELFF. The CDR3 DNA follows: TGCAGCGTTTGGGGGGGAGACACCGGGGAGCTGTTTTTT.

The rearrangement links TRBV6-4 to TRBJ2-5, with 9 nucleotides matching TRBD1. V lost 6 bases to trimming and J lost 4 bases; unmatched junction nucleotides: 12. Germline V lookup: CDR1 MRHNA, CDR2 SNTAGT. The CDR3 runs 16 residues. Here the CDR3 reads CASRTGQGFRGETQYF. The CDR3 DNA reads as TGTGCCAGCAGAACGGGACAGGGTTTTAGAGGAGAGACCCAGTACTTC.

The rearrangement uses TRBV15 and TRBJ2-5, with 11 bases identical to TRBD2. The germline CDR1 and CDR2 sequences are LNHNV and YYDKDF (reference sequence). CDR3 length equals 14 residues. The V gene end was trimmed by 5 bases and the J gene end by 5 bases; junction bases not matched to a gene: 4. The CDR3 DNA follows: TGTGCCACCAGCCAGACTAGCGGGGTCGAGACCCAGTACTTC. As protein: CATSQTSGVETQYF. The whole variable domain, remainder taken from reference TRBV15 and TRBJ2-5, is DAMVIQNPRYQVTQFGKPVTLSCSQTLNHNVMYWYQQKSSQAPKLLFHYYDKDFNNEADTPDNFQSRRPNTSFCFLDIRSPGLGDTAMYLCATSQTSGVETQYFGPGTRLLVL.

The CDR3 is CASSMAVPRDTQYF. CDR3 bases: TGTGCCAGTAGTATGGCGGTTCCCCGAGATACGCAGTATTTT. The rearrangement joins TRBV19 to TRBJ2-3; D not certain. The CDR3 runs 14 residues. In germline, CDR1 is LNHDA, CDR2 SQIVND (reference sequence). V was shortened by 3 bases and J by 5 bases, with 12 bases between the two germline ends. Variable domain in full (rest from reference TRBV19 and TRBJ2-3): DGGITQSPKYLFRKEGQNVTLSCEQNLNHDAMYWYRQDPGQGLRLIYYSQIVNDFQKGDIAEGYSVSREKKESFPLTVTSAQKNPTAFYLCASSMAVPRDTQYFGPGTRLTVL.

This chain links TRBV10-3 with TRBJ2-3; D possibly corresponds to TRBD2 (5 bases). Trimming removed 1 base at V and 5 bases at J, with 7 bases between. This CDR3 has 13 amino acids. The germline V gene has CDR1 ENHRY and CDR2 SYGVKD. CDR3 protein: CAISELREDTQYF. The CDR3 nucleotides read TGTGCCATCAGTGAGTTGAGGGAAGATACGCAGTATTTT.

This clone was seen a single time. V gene TRBV23-1 combines with J gene TRBJ1-5; D uncertain. TRBV23-1 is treated as an ORF (open reading frame) with a function not yet certain. The CDR3 spans 14 residues. Deletions cut 3 bases from V and 2 bases from J, with 8 bases between. CDR3 bases: TGCGCCAGCAGTCATCCGGTTGGCAATCAGCCCCAGCATTTT. Encoded protein: CASSHPVGNQPQHF.

The V call is TRBV7-6, the J call TRBJ2-7, with TRBD1 matching 9 bases. With 5 bases clipped from V and 1 base from J, the junction kept 3 bases outside the gene matches. Germline V gene data show CDR1 as SGHVS and CDR2 as FNYEAQ. CDR3 size: 14 residues. Here the CDR3 DNA reads TGTGCCAGCAGCGTGGGACAGGGATCCTACGAGCAGTACTTC. This translates into CASSVGQGSYEQYF.

V usage is TRBV28 and J usage is TRBJ1-6, with a tentative D call TRBD1 (5 bases). The CDR3 is made up of 14 amino acids. Per germline, CDR1 MDHEN and CDR2 SYDVKM. V was cut by 5 bases and J by 7 bases, with 12 bases left in between. The CDR3, as DNA: TGTGCCAGCAGTCCCAGGGTAGGGAATTCACCCCTCCACTTT. Its translation: CASSPRVGNSPLHF.

The chain combines TRBV7-3 with TRBJ2-3, with TRBD2 identical over 11 bases. Trimming at V came to 4 bases and at J to 2 bases, leaving 2 bases not matched to a gene. The V gene's germline CDR1 is SGHTA and CDR2 FQGTGA. The CDR3 sequence is 15 residues long. CDR3 nucleotide sequence: TGTGCCAGCAGCTCTAGCGGGGGGATCACAGATACGCAGTATTTT. This encodes CASSSSGGITDTQYF.

The CDR3 coding sequence is TGTGCCGTGAAACAGGGGGCCGACACCGGGGAGCTGTTTTTT. This codes for CAVKQGADTGELFF. The chain employs TRBV19 and TRBJ2-2, with TRBD1 matching 9 bases. CDR1 and CDR2 (germline): LNHDA, SQIVND (reference sequence). The V and J ends lost 11 bases and 3 bases, in that order; junction bases with no gene match: 7. This CDR3 has 14 amino acids.

V gene TRBV5-1 combines with J gene TRBJ1-3, with TRBD1 matching over 10 bases. V was pared by 3 bases and J by 1 base, with 1 base of the junction left unmatched. The V gene's germline CDR1 is SGHRS and CDR2 YFSETQ. The CDR3 covers 15 residues. The CDR3 spells CASSWDRGSGNTIYF. CDR3 coding DNA: TGCGCCAGCAGCTGGGACAGGGGATCTGGAAACACCATATATTTT.